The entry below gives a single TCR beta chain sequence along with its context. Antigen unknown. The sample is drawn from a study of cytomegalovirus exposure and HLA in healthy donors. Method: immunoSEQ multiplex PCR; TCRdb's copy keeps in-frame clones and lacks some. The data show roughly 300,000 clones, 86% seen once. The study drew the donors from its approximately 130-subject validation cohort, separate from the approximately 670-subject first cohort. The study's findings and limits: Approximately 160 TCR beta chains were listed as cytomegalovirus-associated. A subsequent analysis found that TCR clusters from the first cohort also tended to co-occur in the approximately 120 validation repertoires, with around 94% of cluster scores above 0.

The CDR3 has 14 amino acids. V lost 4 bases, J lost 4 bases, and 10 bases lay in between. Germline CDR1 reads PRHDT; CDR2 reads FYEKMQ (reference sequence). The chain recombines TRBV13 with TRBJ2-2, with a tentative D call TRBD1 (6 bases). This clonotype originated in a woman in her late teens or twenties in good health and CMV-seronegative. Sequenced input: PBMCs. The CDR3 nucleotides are TGTGCCAGCAGCTCTCAGGGGATCACCGGGGAGCTGTTTTTT. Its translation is CASSSQGITGELFF.